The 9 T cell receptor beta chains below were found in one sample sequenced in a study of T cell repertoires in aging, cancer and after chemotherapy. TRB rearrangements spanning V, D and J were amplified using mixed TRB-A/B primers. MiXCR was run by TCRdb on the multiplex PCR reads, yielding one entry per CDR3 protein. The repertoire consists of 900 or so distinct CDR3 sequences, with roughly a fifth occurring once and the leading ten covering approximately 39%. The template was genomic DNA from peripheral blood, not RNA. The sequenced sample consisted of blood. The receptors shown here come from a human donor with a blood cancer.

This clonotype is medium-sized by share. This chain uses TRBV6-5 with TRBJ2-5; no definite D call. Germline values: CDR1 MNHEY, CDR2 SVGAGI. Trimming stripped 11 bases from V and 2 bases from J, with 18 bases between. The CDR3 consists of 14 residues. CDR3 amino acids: CAGHVTLGQETQYF. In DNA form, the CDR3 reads TGTGCCGGCCACGTGACCTTGGGACAAGAGACCCAGTACTTC.

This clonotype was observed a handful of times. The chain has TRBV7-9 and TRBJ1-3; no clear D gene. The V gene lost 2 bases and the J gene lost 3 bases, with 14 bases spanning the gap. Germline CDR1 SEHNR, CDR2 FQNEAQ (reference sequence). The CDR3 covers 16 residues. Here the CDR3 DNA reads TGTGCCAGCAGCTTATCGGGCACGGGAAGTGGAAACACCATATATTTT. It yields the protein CASSLSGTGSGNTIYF.

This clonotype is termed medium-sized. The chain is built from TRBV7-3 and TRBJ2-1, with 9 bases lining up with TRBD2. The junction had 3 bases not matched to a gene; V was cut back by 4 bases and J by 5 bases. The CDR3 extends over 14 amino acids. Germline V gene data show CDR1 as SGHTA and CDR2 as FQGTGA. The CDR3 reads CASSSGLAHNEQFF. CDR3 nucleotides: TGTGCCAGCAGCTCGGGACTAGCCCACAATGAGCAGTTCTTC.

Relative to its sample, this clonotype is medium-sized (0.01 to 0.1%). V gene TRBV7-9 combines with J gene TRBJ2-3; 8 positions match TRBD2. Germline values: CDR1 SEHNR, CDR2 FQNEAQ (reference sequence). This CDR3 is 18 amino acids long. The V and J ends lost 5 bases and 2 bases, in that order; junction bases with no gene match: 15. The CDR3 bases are TGTGCCAGCAGCATCCGCCGATCACTAGCGGATAACACAGATACGCAGTATTTT. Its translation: CASSIRRSLADNTDTQYF.

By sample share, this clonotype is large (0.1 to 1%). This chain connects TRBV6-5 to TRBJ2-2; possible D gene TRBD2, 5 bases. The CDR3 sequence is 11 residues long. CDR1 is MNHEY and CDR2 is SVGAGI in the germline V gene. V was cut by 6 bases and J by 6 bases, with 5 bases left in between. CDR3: CASRRAGELFF. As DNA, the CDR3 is TGTGCCAGCAGGCGGGCCGGGGAGCTGTTTTTT.

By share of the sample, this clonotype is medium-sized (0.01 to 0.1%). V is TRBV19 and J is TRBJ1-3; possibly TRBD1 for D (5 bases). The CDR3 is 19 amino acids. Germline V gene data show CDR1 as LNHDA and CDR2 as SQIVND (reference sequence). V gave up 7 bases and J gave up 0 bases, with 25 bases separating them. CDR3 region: CASTYTWVGGAYSGNTIYF. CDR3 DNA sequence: TGTGCCAGTACGTACACCTGGGTAGGAGGGGCGTACTCTGGAAACACCATATATTTT.

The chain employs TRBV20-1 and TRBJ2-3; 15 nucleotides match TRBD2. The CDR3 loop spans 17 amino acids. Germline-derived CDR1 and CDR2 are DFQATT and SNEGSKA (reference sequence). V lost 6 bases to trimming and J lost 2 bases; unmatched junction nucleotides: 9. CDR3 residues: CSAEGGTSGGSTDTQYF. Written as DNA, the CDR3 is TGCAGTGCGGAGGGGGGGACTAGCGGGGGGTCCACAGATACGCAGTATTTT.

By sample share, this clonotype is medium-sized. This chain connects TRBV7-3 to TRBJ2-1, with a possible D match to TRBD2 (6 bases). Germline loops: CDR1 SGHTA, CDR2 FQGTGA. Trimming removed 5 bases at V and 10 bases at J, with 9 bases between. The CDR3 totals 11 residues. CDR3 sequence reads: CASSAGREQFF. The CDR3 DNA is TGTGCCAGCAGCGCGGGACGGGAGCAGTTCTTC.

In DNA, the CDR3 is TGTGCCAGCAGTTACTCGAGGGCTACTCGATACGAGCAGTACTTC. Translating it yields CASSYSRATRYEQYF. V usage is TRBV6-2 or TRBV6-3 and J usage is TRBJ2-7; D might be TRBD2 (5 bases). The length of the CDR3 is 15 residues. V was cut by 0 bases and J by 4 bases, with 13 bases left in between. Germline-derived CDR1 and CDR2 are MNHEY and SVGEGT.